These 24 T cell receptor beta chains were all obtained from the same sample, sequenced in a study of shared clonotypes between healthy human individuals. The method was immunoSEQ multiplex PCR; TCRdb's version includes in-frame clones alone and lacks a portion of them. The sample holds about 2 million clones, about 95% seen once. CD45RO-negative, CCR7-selected cells formed the naive CD8 fraction, which excluded terminally differentiated effector memory CD45RA+ cells. The sequenced sample consisted of naive CD8+ T cells sorted from blood. Receptor source: a man between 18 and 29 years old in good health.

This clone was observed once. Other DNA sequences within the sample encode an identical CDR3. The J gene is TRBJ2-7, the V gene TRBV4-1; a weak D match, TRBD1 (5 bases). V was pared by 4 bases and J by 2 bases, with 9 bases between. Germline V lookup: CDR1 MGHRA, CDR2 YSYEKL. CDR3 length: 13 amino acids. The CDR3 sequence is CASSPPGPYEQYF. Here the CDR3 DNA reads TGCGCCAGCAGCCCTCCAGGGCCCTACGAGCAGTACTTC.

V gene TRBV4-3 combines with J gene TRBJ1-3; no definite D call. The CDR3 is made up of 16 amino acids. The V gene's germline CDR1 is LGHNA and CDR2 YSLEER. V lost 0 bases to trimming and J lost 6 bases, with 15 bases between them. CDR3 protein: CASSQDWSGSLNTIYF. DNA of the CDR3: TGCGCCAGCAGCCAAGATTGGTCAGGTAGCCTAAACACCATATATTTT.

This chain connects TRBV4-1 to TRBJ2-5; weak D call: TRBD1 (7 bases). V was trimmed by 1 base and J by 1 base, leaving 16 bases between them. The CDR3 length is 17 residues. The germline V gene encodes CDR1 MGHRA and CDR2 YSYEKL. CDR3 loop: CASSQGQGWGAQETQYF. CDR3 coding DNA: TGCGCCAGCAGCCAAGGACAGGGTTGGGGGGCCCAAGAGACCCAGTACTTC.

The rearrangement joins TRBV25-1 to TRBJ2-1; D may be TRBD2 (7 bases). CDR1 is MGHDK, CDR2 SYGVNS, per germline. The CDR3 runs 16 residues. V gave up 0 bases and J gave up 7 bases, with 16 bases separating them. CDR3 protein: CASSEYEGRGGNEQFF. CDR3 nucleotide sequence: TGTGCCAGCAGTGAATATGAGGGCAGGGGAGGGAATGAGCAGTTCTTC. The variable domain in full, completed from reference TRBV25-1 and TRBJ2-1, reads EADIYQTPRYLVIGTGKKITLECSQTMGHDKMYWYQQDPGMELHLIHYSYGVNSTEKGDLSSESTVSRIRTEHFPLTLESARPSHTSQYLCASSEYEGRGGNEQFFGPGTRLTVL.

This clone has only one observation. The chain carries TRBV27 and TRBJ1-5; 12 bases agree with TRBD1. Germline loops: CDR1 MNHEY, CDR2 SMNVEV (reference sequence). V lost 10 bases to trimming and J lost 1 base; unmatched junction nucleotides: 5. The CDR3 is 15 amino acids. The CDR3 protein is CATGTGGGSNQPQHF. In nucleotides, the CDR3 is TGTGCCACCGGGACAGGGGGCGGAAGCAATCAGCCCCAGCATTTT.

CDR3: CASSSSGVTSTDTQYF. The DNA of the CDR3 is TGTGCCAGCAGTTCGTCAGGGGTAACTAGCACAGATACGCAGTATTTT. The V and J genes are TRBV27 and TRBJ2-3; a weak D match, TRBD1 (6 bases). The CDR3 runs to 16 residues. Germline assignment: CDR1 MNHEY and CDR2 SMNVEV (reference sequence). The V end lost 4 bases, the J end lost 0 bases, and 14 bases lay between the germline ends.

A word on this clone: This specimen includes other DNA sequences encoding the same CDR3. The chain joins TRBV9 to TRBJ1-2, with TRBD1 identical over 8 bases. The V gene end was trimmed by 2 bases and the J gene end by 0 bases; junction bases not matched to a gene: 3. From germline, CDR1 is SGDLS and CDR2 YYNGEE. The CDR3 extends over 15 amino acids. The CDR3 DNA sequence: TGTGCCAGCAGCGTCGGGACAGGTACTAACTATGGCTACACCTTC. Amino acid sequence: CASSVGTGTNYGYTF.

The J gene is TRBJ2-7, the V gene TRBV30, with 7 bases lining up with TRBD2. Germline loops: CDR1 GTSNPN, CDR2 SVGIG (reference sequence). CDR3 size: 16 residues. V lost 1 base to trimming and J lost 3 bases; unmatched junction nucleotides: 12. The CDR3 is CAWSADWSSGDYEQYF. The CDR3 nucleotides are TGTGCCTGGAGTGCAGATTGGTCTAGCGGCGACTACGAGCAGTACTTC.

This clone was recorded once. The V call is TRBV2, the J call TRBJ1-5; tentatively, D is TRBD1 (6 bases). CDR3 length: 13 amino acids. The germline V gene has CDR1 SNHLY and CDR2 FYNNEI. Trimming stripped 10 bases from V and 2 bases from J, with 12 bases between. The CDR3 is CATTRGGNQPQHF. The CDR3 region has the DNA TGTGCCACTACCAGGGGCGGCAATCAGCCCCAGCATTTT.

In this sample, this clone turned up once. This chain joins TRBV4-1 and TRBJ2-5; 11 bases line up with TRBD2. The germline V gene encodes CDR1 MGHRA and CDR2 YSYEKL. Trimming removed 3 bases from V and 1 base from J; junction bases left unmatched: 7. This CDR3 comprises 17 residues. As DNA, the CDR3 is TGCGCCAGCAGCCAGGCCCAGACTAGCGGGGTCCAAGAGACCCAGTACTTC. Residues: CASSQAQTSGVQETQYF.

This rearrangement joins TRBV7-8 to TRBJ1-5; 7 bases are a match to TRBD1. Trimming at V came to 5 bases and at J to 2 bases, leaving 18 bases not matched to a gene. The CDR3 runs to 19 residues. Germline assignment: CDR1 SGHVS and CDR2 FQNEAQ. Here the CDR3 DNA reads TGTGCCAGCAGCGGACCAGGGGGTGCTGCAACGGGCGGCAATCAGCCCCAGCATTTT. Translating gives CASSGPGGAATGGNQPQHF.

This chain links TRBV19 with TRBJ1-2; D remains ambiguous. Germline lookup yields CDR1 LNHDA and CDR2 SQIVND (reference sequence). The V end lost 8 bases, the J end lost 0 bases, and 10 bases lay between the germline ends. The CDR3 totals 13 residues. CDR3: CASSHYTNYGYTF. CDR3 bases: TGTGCCAGTTCTCACTATACTAACTATGGCTACACCTTC. Using reference TRBV19 and TRBJ1-2 for the parts outside the CDR3, the full variable domain is DGGITQSPKYLFRKEGQNVTLSCEQNLNHDAMYWYRQDPGQGLRLIYYSQIVNDFQKGDIAEGYSVSREKKESFPLTVTSAQKNPTAFYLCASSHYTNYGYTFGSGTRLTVV.

This rearrangement joins TRBV9 to TRBJ2-7; D may be TRBD1 or TRBD2 (5 bases each). This CDR3 comprises 15 residues. The V end lost 3 bases, the J end lost 4 bases, and 17 bases lay between the germline ends. Per germline, CDR1 SGDLS and CDR2 YYNGEE. The CDR3 DNA reads TGTGCCAGCAGCGCATCCCCCGGGGCCGAGTACGAGCAGTACTTC. Its translation is CASSASPGAEYEQYF.

The chain uses TRBV7-9 and TRBJ2-5; TRBD2 matches at 13 bases. The CDR3 has 19 amino acids. Trimming at V came to 2 bases and at J to 2 bases, leaving 11 bases not matched to a gene. The germline gives CDR1 SEHNR, CDR2 FQNEAQ (reference sequence). CDR3 sequence: CASSLLSTSGGGLQETQYF. CDR3 nucleotides: TGTGCCAGCAGCTTACTGTCAACTAGCGGGGGGGGACTACAAGAGACCCAGTACTTC. The whole variable domain, filled in from reference TRBV7-9 and TRBJ2-5, reads DTGVSQNPRHKITKRGQNVTFRCDPISEHNRLYWYRQTLGQGPEFLTYFQNEAQLEKSRLLSDRFSAERPKGSFSTLEIQRTEQGDSAMYLCASSLLSTSGGGLQETQYFGPGTRLLVL.

J is TRBJ1-4 and V is TRBV27; D not resolved. Germline CDR1 reads MNHEY; CDR2 reads SMNVEV (reference sequence). The ends were cut back, 2 bases at V and 8 bases at J, with 9 bases in the middle. CDR3 length: 13 amino acids. This CDR3 reads CASSLPKGEKLFF. The CDR3 region has the DNA TGTGCCAGCAGTTTACCGAAAGGGGAAAAACTGTTTTTT.

The chain employs TRBV29-1 and TRBJ2-5; 7 nucleotides align to TRBD1. The length of the CDR3 is 16 residues. The trim removed 0 bases at V and 1 base at J, leaving 8 bases unmatched. Germline CDR1 SQVTM, CDR2 ANQGSEA. The CDR3 region is CSVEDLTGRTQETQYF. For the CDR3, the DNA is TGCAGCGTTGAAGATCTGACAGGGCGGACCCAAGAGACCCAGTACTTC. Together with reference TRBV29-1 and TRBJ2-5, the CDR3 gives the full variable domain: SAVISQKPSRDICQRGTSLTIQCQVDSQVTMMFWYRQQPGQSLTLIATANQGSEATYESGFVIDKFPISRPNLTFSTLTVSNMSPEDSSIYLCSVEDLTGRTQETQYFGPGTRLLVL.

This rearrangement joins TRBV4-1 to TRBJ2-7; D possibly corresponds to TRBD2 (5 bases). Trimming left V 2 bases short and J 5 bases short, with 10 bases between. The CDR3 runs 13 residues. Germline-derived CDR1 and CDR2 are MGHRA and YSYEKL. Here the CDR3 DNA reads TGCGCCAGCAGCCAACCTCTAGCCAACGAGCAGTACTTC. Translation gives CASSQPLANEQYF.

This chain joins TRBV4-2 and TRBJ2-1, with D tentatively TRBD1 or TRBD2 (5 bases each). V was trimmed by 9 bases and J by 2 bases, leaving 14 bases between them. Germline CDR1 reads LGHNA; CDR2 reads YNFKEQ. This CDR3 is 14 amino acids long. CDR3 bases: TGTGCCAGTGGCACACGGGGCCCCTACAATGAGCAGTTCTTC. Its translation: CASGTRGPYNEQFF.

V and J are TRBV10-2 and TRBJ2-7; D may be TRBD2 (6 bases). V was clipped by 3 bases and J by 7 bases, with 10 bases between them. The CDR3 contains 12 residues. Germline V gives CDR1 WSHSY, CDR2 SAAADI. This CDR3 reads CASSDGAGEQYF. The CDR3 DNA sequence: TGCGCCAGCAGTGACGGCGCGGGGGAGCAGTACTTC.

This chain links TRBV27 with TRBJ2-1, with D maybe TRBD1 (5 bases). The germline V gene encodes CDR1 MNHEY and CDR2 SMNVEV (reference sequence). Trimming shortened V by 8 bases and J by 15 bases, and 20 bases separated the two germline ends. This CDR3 contains 12 residues. Written as DNA, the CDR3 is TGTGCCAGCGGCGAGGTCAGGGAAAAGCGGTTCTTC. Residues: CASGEVREKRFF.

The V call is TRBV27, the J call TRBJ1-4, with unresolved D. Germline V gene data show CDR1 as MNHEY and CDR2 as SMNVEV (reference sequence). The CDR3 runs 15 residues. Trimming left V 4 bases short and J 6 bases short, with 15 bases between. The CDR3 loop reads CASSYGAGGHEKLFF. DNA for the CDR3: TGTGCCAGCAGTTACGGTGCGGGTGGGCATGAAAAACTGTTTTTT.

The chain has TRBV25-1 and TRBJ2-5; TRBD1 matches at 7 bases. From germline, CDR1 is MGHDK and CDR2 SYGVNS. Trimming took 8 bases from V and 5 from J; bases not matched to a gene: 5. The CDR3 length is 12 residues. This CDR3 is CASWDSLETQYF. The CDR3 DNA reads as TGTGCCAGCTGGGACAGTTTGGAGACCCAGTACTTC.

The rearrangement links TRBV4-3 to TRBJ1-3, with D maybe TRBD1 (5 bases). Deletions cut 1 base from V and 4 bases from J, with 14 bases between. This CDR3 is built from 16 residues. Germline lookup yields CDR1 LGHNA and CDR2 YSLEER. The CDR3 reads CASSQVVGTEGNTIYF. Here the CDR3 DNA reads TGCGCCAGCAGCCAAGTTGTTGGGACGGAGGGAAACACCATATATTTT.

V gene TRBV27 combines with J gene TRBJ2-1, with no clear D. From germline, CDR1 is MNHEY and CDR2 SMNVEV (reference sequence). V lost 1 base and J lost 6, with 19 bases in between. This CDR3 has 17 residues. The CDR3 reads CASSLYGPGNPINEQFF. Written as DNA, the CDR3 is TGTGCCAGCAGTTTATACGGACCCGGCAACCCTATCAATGAGCAGTTCTTC.